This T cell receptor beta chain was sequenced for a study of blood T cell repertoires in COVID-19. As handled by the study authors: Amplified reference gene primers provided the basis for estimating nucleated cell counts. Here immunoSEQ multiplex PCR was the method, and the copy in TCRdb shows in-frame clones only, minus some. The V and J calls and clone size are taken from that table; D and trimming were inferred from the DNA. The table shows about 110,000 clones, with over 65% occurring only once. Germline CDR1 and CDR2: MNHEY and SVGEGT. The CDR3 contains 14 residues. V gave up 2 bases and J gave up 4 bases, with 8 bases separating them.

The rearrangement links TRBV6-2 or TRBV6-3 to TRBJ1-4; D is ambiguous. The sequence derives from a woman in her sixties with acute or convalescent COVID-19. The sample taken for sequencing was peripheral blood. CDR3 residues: CASSYRLSNEKLFF. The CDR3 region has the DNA TGTGCCAGCAGTTACCGACTCAGTAATGAAAAACTGTTTTTT.